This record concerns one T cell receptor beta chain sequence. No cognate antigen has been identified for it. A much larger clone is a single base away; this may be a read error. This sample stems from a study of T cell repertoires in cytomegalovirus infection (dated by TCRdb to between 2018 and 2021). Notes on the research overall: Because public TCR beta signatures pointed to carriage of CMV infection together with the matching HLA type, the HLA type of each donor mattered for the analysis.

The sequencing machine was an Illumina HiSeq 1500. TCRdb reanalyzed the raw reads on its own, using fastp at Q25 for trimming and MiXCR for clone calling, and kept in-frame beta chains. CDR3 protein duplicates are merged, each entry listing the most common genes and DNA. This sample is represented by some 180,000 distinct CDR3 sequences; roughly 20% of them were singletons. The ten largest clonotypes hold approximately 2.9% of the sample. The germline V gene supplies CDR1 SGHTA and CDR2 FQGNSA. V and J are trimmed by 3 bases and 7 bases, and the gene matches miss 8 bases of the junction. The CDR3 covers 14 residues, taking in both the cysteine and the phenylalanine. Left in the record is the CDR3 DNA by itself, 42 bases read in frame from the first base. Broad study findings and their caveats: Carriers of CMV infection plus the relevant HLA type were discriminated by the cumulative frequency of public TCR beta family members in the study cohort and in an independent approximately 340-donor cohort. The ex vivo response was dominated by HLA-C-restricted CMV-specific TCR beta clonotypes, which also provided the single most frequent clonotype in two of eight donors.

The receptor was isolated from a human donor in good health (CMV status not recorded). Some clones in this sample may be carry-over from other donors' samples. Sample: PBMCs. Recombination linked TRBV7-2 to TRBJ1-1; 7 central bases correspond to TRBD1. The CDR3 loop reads CTSSLDRLPGEAFF. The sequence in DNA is TGTACCAGCAGCTTGGACAGGCTCCCCGGTGAAGCTTTCTTT.